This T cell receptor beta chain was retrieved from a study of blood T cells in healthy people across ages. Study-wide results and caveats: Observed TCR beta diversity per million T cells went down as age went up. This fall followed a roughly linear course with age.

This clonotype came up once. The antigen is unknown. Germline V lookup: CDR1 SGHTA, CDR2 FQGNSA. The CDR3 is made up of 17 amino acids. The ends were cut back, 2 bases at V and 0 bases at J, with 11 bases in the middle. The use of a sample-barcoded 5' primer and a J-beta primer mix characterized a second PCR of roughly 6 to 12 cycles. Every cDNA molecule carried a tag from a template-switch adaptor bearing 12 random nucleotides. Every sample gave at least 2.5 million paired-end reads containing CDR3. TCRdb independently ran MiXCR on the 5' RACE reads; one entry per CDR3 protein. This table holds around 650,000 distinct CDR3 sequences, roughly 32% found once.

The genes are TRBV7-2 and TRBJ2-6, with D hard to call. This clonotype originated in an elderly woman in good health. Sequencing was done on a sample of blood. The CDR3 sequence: CASSLQPPSSGANVLTF. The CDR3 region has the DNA TGTGCCAGCAGCTTACAACCACCGAGCTCTGGGGCCAACGTCCTGACTTTC.